This T cell receptor beta chain comes out of a study of regulatory T cells in long-lasting Graves disease. This clonotype was seen ten or more times. Arm-PCR of CDR3 regions and iRepertoire HTBI primers were the basis on which TCR beta libraries were built. TCRdb reanalysed the multiplex PCR reads using MiXCR and keeps one entry per CDR3 protein. The data show 400,000 to 500,000 distinct CDR3 sequences, approximately 15% seen once. Germline V gene sequence: CDR1 KGHSH, CDR2 LQKENI. With 2 bases removed from V and 5 bases from J, the gap between germline ends came to 13 bases. There are 15 residues in the CDR3. Regarding time point: newly diagnosed GD, antithyroid drugs for less than 3 months. RNA from PBMCs was the source of the TCR library. Another study also made use of these data, one on T cells in Graves' hyperthyroidism and ophthalmopathy.

Specimen: peripheral blood mononuclear cells (PBMCs), collected at new diagnosis, from a patient treated with antithyroid drugs. This receptor was obtained from a woman aged 45-59 years with Graves disease. This rearrangement joins TRBV18 to TRBJ1-5; D not resolved. Here the CDR3 reads CASSPKNGVDQPQHF. CDR3 DNA sequence: TGTGCCAGCTCACCAAAAAACGGGGTTGATCAGCCCCAGCATTTT.